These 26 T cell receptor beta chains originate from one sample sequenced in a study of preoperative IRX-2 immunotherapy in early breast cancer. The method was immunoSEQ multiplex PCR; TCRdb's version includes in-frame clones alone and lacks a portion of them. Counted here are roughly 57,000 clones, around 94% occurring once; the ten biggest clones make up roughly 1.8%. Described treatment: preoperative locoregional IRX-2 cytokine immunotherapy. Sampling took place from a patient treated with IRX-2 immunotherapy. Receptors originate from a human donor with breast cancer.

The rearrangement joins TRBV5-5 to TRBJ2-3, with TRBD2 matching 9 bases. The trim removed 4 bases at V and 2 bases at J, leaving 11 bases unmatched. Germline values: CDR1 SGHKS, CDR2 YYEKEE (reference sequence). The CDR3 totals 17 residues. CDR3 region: CASSGPTAGGFTDTQYF. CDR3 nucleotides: TGTGCCAGCAGCGGACCCACGGCGGGAGGGTTCACAGATACGCAGTATTTT.

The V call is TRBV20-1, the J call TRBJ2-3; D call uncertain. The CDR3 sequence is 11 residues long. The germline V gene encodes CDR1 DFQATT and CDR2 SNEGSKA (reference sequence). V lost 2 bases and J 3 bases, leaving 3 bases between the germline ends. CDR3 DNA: TGCAGTGCTAGACTTACAGATACGCAGTATTTT. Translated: CSARLTDTQYF.

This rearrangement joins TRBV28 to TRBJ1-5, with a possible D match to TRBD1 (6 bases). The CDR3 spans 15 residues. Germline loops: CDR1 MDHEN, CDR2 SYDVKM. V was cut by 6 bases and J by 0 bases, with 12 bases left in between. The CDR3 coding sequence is TGTGCCAGCAGAGATACAGGGTATAGCAATCAGCCCCAGCATTTT. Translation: CASRDTGYSNQPQHF.

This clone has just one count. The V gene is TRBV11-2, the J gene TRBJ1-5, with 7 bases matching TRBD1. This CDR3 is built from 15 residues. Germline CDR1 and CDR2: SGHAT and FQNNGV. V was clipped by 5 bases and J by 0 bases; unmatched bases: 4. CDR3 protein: CASSTTGNSNQPQHF. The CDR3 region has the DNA TGTGCCAGCAGCACGACAGGGAATAGCAATCAGCCCCAGCATTTT.

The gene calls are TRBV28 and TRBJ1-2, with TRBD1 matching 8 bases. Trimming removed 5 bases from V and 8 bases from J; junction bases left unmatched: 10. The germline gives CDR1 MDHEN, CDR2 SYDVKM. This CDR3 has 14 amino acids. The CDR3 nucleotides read TGTGCCAGCAGTACAGGGGGACCCTCGTACGGCTACACCTTC. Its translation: CASSTGGPSYGYTF.

The CDR3 loop is CASSQDEAGLGDTQYF. The DNA for the CDR3 is TGCGCCAGCAGCCAAGATGAAGCAGGGTTGGGTGATACGCAGTATTTT. This chain links TRBV4-1 with TRBJ2-3; maybe TRBD1 (5 bases). The CDR3 totals 16 residues. V gave up 0 bases and J gave up 6 bases, with 16 bases separating them. CDR1 is MGHRA and CDR2 is YSYEKL in the germline V gene.

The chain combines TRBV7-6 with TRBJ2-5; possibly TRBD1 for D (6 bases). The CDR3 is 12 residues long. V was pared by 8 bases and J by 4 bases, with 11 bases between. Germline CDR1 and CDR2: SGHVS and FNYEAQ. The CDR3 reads CASQTGTETQYF. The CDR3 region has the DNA TGTGCCAGCCAAACAGGGACAGAGACCCAGTACTTC.

The CDR3 DNA is TGCGCCAGCACCTCGACTCTTATGGATGAGCAGTTCTTC. It is translated as CASTSTLMDEQFF. The gene calls are TRBV4-1 and TRBJ2-1; D unclear. Germline values: CDR1 MGHRA, CDR2 YSYEKL. Trimming shortened V by 7 bases and J by 8 bases, and 15 bases separated the two germline ends. The CDR3 totals 13 residues.

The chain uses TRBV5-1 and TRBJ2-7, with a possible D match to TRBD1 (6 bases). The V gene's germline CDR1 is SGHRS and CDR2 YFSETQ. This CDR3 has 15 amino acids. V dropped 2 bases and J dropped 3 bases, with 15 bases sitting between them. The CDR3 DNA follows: TGCGCCAGCAGCTTTGGGGGCTACCGTCTCTACGAGCAGTACTTC. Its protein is CASSFGGYRLYEQYF.

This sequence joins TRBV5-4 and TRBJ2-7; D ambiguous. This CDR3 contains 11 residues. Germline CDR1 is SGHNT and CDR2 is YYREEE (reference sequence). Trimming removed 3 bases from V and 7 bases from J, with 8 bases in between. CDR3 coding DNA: TGTGCCAGCAGCTGGGGTGGGGAGCAGTACTTC. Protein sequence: CASSWGGEQYF.

The CDR3 bases are TGTGCCAGCAGCTTGGTCCCCGGGGAGCTGTTTTTT. This translates into CASSLVPGELFF. The chain combines TRBV5-6 with TRBJ2-2; D is unresolved. Per the germline V gene, CDR1 is SGHDT and CDR2 is YYEEEE. The CDR3 spans 12 residues. V was pared by 0 bases and J by 6 bases, with 3 bases between.

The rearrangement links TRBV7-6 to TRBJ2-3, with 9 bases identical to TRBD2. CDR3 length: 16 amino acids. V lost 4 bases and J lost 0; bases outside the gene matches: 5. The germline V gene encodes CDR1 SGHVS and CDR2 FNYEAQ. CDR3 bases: TGTGCCAGCAGCTCGATAGCGGGGGCTAGCACAGATACGCAGTATTTT. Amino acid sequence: CASSSIAGASTDTQYF.

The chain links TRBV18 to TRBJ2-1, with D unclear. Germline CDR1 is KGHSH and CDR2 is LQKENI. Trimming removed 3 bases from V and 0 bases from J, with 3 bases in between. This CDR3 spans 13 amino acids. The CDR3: CASSPFSYNEQFF. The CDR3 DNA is TGTGCCAGCTCACCTTTCTCCTACAATGAGCAGTTCTTC. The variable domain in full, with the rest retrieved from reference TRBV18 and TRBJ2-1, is NAGVMQNPRHLVRRRGQEARLRCSPMKGHSHVYWYRQLPEEGLKFMVYLQKENIIDESGMPKERFSAEFPKEGPSILRIQQVVRGDSAAYFCASSPFSYNEQFFGPGTRLTVL.

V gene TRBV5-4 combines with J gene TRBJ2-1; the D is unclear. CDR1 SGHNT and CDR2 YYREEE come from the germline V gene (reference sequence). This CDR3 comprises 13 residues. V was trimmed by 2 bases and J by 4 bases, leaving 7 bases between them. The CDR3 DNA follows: TGTGCCAGCAGCTTATCCAGGTACAATGAGCAGTTCTTC. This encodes CASSLSRYNEQFF.

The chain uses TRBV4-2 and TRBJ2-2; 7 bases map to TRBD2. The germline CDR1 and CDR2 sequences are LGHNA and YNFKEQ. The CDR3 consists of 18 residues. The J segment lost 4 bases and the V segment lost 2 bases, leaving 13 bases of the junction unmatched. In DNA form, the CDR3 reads TGTGCCAGCAGCCAACCCCGGGACGGGAGGCGGGCCACCGGGGAGCTGTTTTTT. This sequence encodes CASSQPRDGRRATGELFF.

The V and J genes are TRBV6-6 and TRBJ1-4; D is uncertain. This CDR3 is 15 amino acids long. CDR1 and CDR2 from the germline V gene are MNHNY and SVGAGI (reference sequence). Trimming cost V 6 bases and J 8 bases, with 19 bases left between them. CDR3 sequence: CASSSGGSVREKLFF. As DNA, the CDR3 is TGTGCCAGCAGCTCAGGCGGGTCGGTGCGGGAAAAACTGTTTTTT.

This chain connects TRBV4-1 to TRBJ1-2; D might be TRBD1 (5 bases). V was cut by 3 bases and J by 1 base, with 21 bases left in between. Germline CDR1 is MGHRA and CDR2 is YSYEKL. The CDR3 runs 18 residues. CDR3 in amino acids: CASSQLPGRGEGNYGYTF. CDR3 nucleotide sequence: TGCGCCAGCAGCCAGCTCCCGGGGCGGGGGGAAGGTAACTATGGCTACACCTTC.

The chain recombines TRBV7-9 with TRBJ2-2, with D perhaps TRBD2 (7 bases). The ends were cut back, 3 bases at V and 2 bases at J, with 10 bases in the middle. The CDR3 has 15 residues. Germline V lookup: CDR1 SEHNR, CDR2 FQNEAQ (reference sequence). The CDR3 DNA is TGTGCCAGCAGCTTGAGGGGGGGAAACACCGGGGAGCTGTTTTTT. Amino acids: CASSLRGGNTGELFF.

CDR3 DNA: TGTGCCAGTAGTCCACCAGACAGGGAGGTCTTCCACGAGCAGTACTTC. Amino acid sequence: CASSPPDREVFHEQYF. The chain is built from TRBV19 and TRBJ2-7; D is perhaps TRBD1 (7 bases). Trimming stripped 5 bases from V and 5 bases from J, with 22 bases between. This CDR3 region has 16 residues. Germline CDR1 is LNHDA and CDR2 is SQIVND (reference sequence).

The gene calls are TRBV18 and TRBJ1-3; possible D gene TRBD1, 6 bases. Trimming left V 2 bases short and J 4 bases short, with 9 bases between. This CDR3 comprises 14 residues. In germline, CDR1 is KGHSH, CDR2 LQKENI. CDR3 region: CASSPGQRGNTIYF. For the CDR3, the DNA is TGTGCCAGCTCACCAGGACAGAGGGGAAACACCATATATTTT. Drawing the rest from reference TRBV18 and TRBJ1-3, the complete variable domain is NAGVMQNPRHLVRRRGQEARLRCSPMKGHSHVYWYRQLPEEGLKFMVYLQKENIIDESGMPKERFSAEFPKEGPSILRIQQVVRGDSAAYFCASSPGQRGNTIYFGEGSWLTVV.

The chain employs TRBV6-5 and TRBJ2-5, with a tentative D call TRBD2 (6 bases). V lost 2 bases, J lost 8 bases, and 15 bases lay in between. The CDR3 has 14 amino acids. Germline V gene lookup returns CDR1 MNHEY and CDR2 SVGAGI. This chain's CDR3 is CASSYTGLSGTQYF. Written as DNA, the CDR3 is TGTGCCAGCAGTTACACGGGACTGAGTGGAACCCAGTACTTC.

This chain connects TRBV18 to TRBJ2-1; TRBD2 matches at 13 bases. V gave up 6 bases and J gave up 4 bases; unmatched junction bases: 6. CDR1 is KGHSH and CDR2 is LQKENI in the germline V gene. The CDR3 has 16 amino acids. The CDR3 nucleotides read TGTGCCAGCTCCTATGGGACTAGCGGGACTTACAATGAGCAGTTCTTC. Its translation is CASSYGTSGTYNEQFF.

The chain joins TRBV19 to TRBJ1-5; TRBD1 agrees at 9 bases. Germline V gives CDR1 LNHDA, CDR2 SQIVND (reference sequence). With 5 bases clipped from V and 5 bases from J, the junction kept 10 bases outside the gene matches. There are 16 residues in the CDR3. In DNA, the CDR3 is TGTGCCAGTAGTCCATTGGACAGGGGAACGTATCAGCCCCAGCATTTT. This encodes CASSPLDRGTYQPQHF.

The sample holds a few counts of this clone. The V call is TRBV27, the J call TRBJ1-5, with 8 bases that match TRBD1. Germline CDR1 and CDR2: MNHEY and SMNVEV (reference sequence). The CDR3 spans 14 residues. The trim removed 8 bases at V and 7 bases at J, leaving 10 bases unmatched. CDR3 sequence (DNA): TGTGCCAGCTCCCACGACAGGGGTCAGCAGCCCCAGCATTTT. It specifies CASSHDRGQQPQHF.

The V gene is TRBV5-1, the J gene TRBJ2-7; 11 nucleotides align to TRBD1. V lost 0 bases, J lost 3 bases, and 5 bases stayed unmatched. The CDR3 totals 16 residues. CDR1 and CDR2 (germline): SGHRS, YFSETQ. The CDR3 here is CASSLGIGTGGYEQYF. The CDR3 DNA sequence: TGCGCCAGCAGCTTGGGGATCGGGACAGGGGGCTACGAGCAGTACTTC.

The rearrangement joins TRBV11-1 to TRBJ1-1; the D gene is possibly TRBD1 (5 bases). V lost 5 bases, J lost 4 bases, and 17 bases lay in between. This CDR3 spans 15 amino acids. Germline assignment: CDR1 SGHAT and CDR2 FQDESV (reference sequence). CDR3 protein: CASSLTPDSFTEAFF. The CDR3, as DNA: TGTGCCAGCAGCCTCACCCCCGACAGCTTCACTGAAGCTTTCTTT. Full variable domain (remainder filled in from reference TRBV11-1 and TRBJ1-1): EAEVAQSPRYKITEKSQAVAFWCDPISGHATLYWYRQILGQGPELLVQFQDESVVDDSQLPKDRFSAERLKGVDSTLKIQPAELGDSAMYLCASSLTPDSFTEAFFGQGTRLTVV.